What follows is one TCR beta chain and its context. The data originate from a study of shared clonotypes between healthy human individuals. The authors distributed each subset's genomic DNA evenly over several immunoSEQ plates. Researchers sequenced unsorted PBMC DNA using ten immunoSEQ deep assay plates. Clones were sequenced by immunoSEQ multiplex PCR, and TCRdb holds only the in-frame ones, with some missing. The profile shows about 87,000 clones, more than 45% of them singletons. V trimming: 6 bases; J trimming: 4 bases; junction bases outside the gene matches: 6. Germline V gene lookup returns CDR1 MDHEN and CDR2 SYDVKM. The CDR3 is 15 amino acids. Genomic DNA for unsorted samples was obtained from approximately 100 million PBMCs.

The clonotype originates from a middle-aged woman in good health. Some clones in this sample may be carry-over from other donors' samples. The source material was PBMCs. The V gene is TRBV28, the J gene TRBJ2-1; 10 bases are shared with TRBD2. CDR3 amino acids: CASRNGLAAYNEQFF. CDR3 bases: TGTGCCAGCAGAAACGGACTAGCGGCATACAATGAGCAGTTCTTC.